These 22 T cell receptor beta chains originate from one sample sequenced in a study of OX40 agonist ivuxolimab in advanced cancers. Using immunoSEQ multiplex PCR, the repertoire was profiled, and TCRdb retains in-frame clones only, with some absent. The table has approximately 30,000 clones, approximately 80% seen once; the top ten hold approximately 12%. The specimen was CD4+ or CD8+ T cells sorted from blood, collected in a trial of the OX40 agonist ivuxolimab. Receptors were obtained from an adult with an advanced solid tumor such as melanoma, head and neck, liver or kidney cancer.

The rearrangement uses TRBV6-6 and TRBJ2-5, with TRBD2 identical over 7 bases. CDR1 and CDR2 (germline): MNHNY, SVGAGI (reference sequence). J gave up 2 bases and V 5 bases, and 2 bases lay outside the gene matches. This CDR3 comprises 13 residues. The CDR3 DNA sequence: TGTGCCAGCAGTCCTAGCGGACAAGAGACCCAGTACTTC. This encodes CASSPSGQETQYF.

The J gene is TRBJ2-5, the V gene TRBV28; unclear D gene. This CDR3 has 13 amino acids. V was cut by 1 base and J by 5 bases, with 8 bases left in between. Germline values: CDR1 MDHEN, CDR2 SYDVKM. This CDR3 is CASSLSSWETQYF. The CDR3, as DNA: TGTGCCAGCAGTTTATCCAGCTGGGAGACCCAGTACTTC. Drawing the rest from reference TRBV28 and TRBJ2-5, the complete variable domain is DVKVTQSSRYLVKRTGEKVFLECVQDMDHENMFWYRQDPGLGLRLIYFSYDVKMKEKGDIPEGYSVSREKKERFSLILESASTNQTSMYLCASSLSSWETQYFGPGTRLLVL.

J is TRBJ2-7 and V is TRBV28; D possibly corresponds to TRBD2 (5 bases). Trimming stripped 2 bases from V and 6 bases from J, with 5 bases between. The CDR3 sequence is 11 residues long. Germline V gives CDR1 MDHEN, CDR2 SYDVKM. The CDR3 sequence: CASSLRGEQYF. CDR3 DNA: TGTGCCAGCAGTTTACGGGGCGAGCAGTACTTC.

The chain uses TRBV5-4 and TRBJ1-6, with D perhaps matching TRBD1 (6 bases). The CDR3 covers 12 residues. Germline CDR1 is SGHNT and CDR2 is YYREEE (reference sequence). V was trimmed by 7 bases and J by 10 bases, leaving 12 bases between them. DNA for the CDR3: TGTGCCAGCTCGATAGGGGGATCACCCCTCCACTTT. Translation gives CASSIGGSPLHF.

J is TRBJ2-2 and V is TRBV5-1; D is perhaps TRBD2 (5 bases). Germline-derived CDR1 and CDR2 are SGHRS and YFSETQ. This CDR3 has 13 residues. The V end was cut by 0 bases, the J end by 8 bases, with 8 bases between. CDR3 sequence (DNA): TGCGCCAGCAGCTTGGTGCGGGCTGGGGAGCTGTTTTTT. Its translation is CASSLVRAGELFF.

This chain's CDR3 is CASSSPPFSGRRNTGELFF. The CDR3 DNA reads TGTGCCAGCAGCTCCCCCCCCTTTAGCGGGAGGCGGAACACCGGGGAGCTGTTTTTT. The chain carries TRBV7-9 and TRBJ2-2; 10 bases map to TRBD2. Germline CDR1 reads SEHNR; CDR2 reads FQNEAQ (reference sequence). The V gene end was trimmed by 4 bases and the J gene end by 1 base; junction bases not matched to a gene: 12. CDR3 length: 19 residues.

In DNA, the CDR3 is TGTGCCAGCAGACCCCCGGACACTGCTGGAAACACCATATATTTT. Amino acid sequence: CASRPPDTAGNTIYF. This chain uses TRBV7-6 with TRBJ1-3, with D possibly TRBD1 on 5 matching bases. Germline V gives CDR1 SGHVS, CDR2 FNYEAQ. CDR3 length: 15 amino acids. With 6 bases removed from V and 2 bases from J, the gap between germline ends came to 14 bases.

The V call is TRBV19, the J call TRBJ2-7, with no clear D. Trimming cost V 5 bases and J 0 bases, with 14 bases left between them. CDR1 is LNHDA, CDR2 SQIVND, per germline (reference sequence). The CDR3 sequence is 15 residues long. The CDR3 here is CASSANLQSSYEQYF. In DNA, the CDR3 is TGTGCCAGTAGTGCTAATCTACAGAGCTCCTACGAGCAGTACTTC.

The J gene is TRBJ2-2, the V gene TRBV1; the table's D call TRBD1 went unverified against the DNA. TRBV1 has pseudogene status. The length of the CDR3 is 17 residues. The CDR3 DNA is TGCACCAGCAGCCAAGATCTTGGGGACAGGTACACCGGGGAGCTGTTTTTT. It is translated as CTSSQDLGDRYTGELFF.

The gene calls are TRBV11-2 and TRBJ1-4; D perhaps matches TRBD1 (5 bases). The CDR3 has 15 residues. V dropped 1 base and J dropped 3 bases, with 9 bases sitting between them. The germline V gene has CDR1 SGHAT and CDR2 FQNNGV. The CDR3 DNA reads as TGTGCCAGCAGCTTAGCAGGGATGGCTAATGAAAAACTGTTTTTT. As protein: CASSLAGMANEKLFF.

The rearrangement joins TRBV6-5 to TRBJ1-4; no reliable D call. Germline CDR1 and CDR2: MNHEY and SVGAGI. The V end lost 2 bases, the J end lost 8 bases, and 15 bases lay between the germline ends. This CDR3 contains 15 residues. CDR3 loop: CASSYVAGLREKLFF. The CDR3 DNA follows: TGTGCCAGCAGTTACGTGGCAGGCTTGCGAGAAAAACTGTTTTTT.

This chain connects TRBV5-1 to TRBJ2-1; 7 positions agree with TRBD1. Germline values: CDR1 SGHRS, CDR2 YFSETQ. The CDR3 sequence is 14 residues long. The V gene end was trimmed by 6 bases and the J gene end by 6 bases; junction bases not matched to a gene: 9. CDR3 sequence: CASTTGTAVNEQFF. The CDR3 DNA sequence: TGCGCCAGCACGACCGGGACAGCGGTCAATGAGCAGTTCTTC.

Judged by abundance, this clone is medium-sized. The chain combines TRBV7-9 with TRBJ2-7, with 9 bases fitting TRBD1. Germline CDR1 reads SEHNR; CDR2 reads FQNEAQ (reference sequence). CDR3 size: 14 residues. The ends lost 5 bases at V and 4 bases at J; junction bases unmatched: 6. The CDR3: CASSRWDREYEQYF. The DNA for the CDR3 is TGTGCCAGCAGCCGATGGGACAGGGAGTACGAGCAGTACTTC. The complete variable domain, with remaining parts taken from reference TRBV7-9 and TRBJ2-7, reads DTGVSQNPRHKITKRGQNVTFRCDPISEHNRLYWYRQTLGQGPEFLTYFQNEAQLEKSRLLSDRFSAERPKGSFSTLEIQRTEQGDSAMYLCASSRWDREYEQYFGPGTRLTVT.

The chain combines TRBV4-3 with TRBJ1-4, with D unresolved. With 1 base removed from V and 3 bases from J, the gap between germline ends came to 9 bases. The CDR3 extends over 15 amino acids. CDR1 LGHNA and CDR2 YSLEER come from the germline V gene. The chain's CDR3 is CASSQVEGANEKLFF. The CDR3 DNA reads TGCGCCAGCAGCCAAGTTGAGGGAGCTAATGAAAAACTGTTTTTT.

The chain has TRBV28 and TRBJ2-5; 8 nucleotides align to TRBD1. Germline CDR1 reads MDHEN; CDR2 reads SYDVKM. With V trimmed by 5 bases and J by 3 bases, 8 bases remained unmatched. The CDR3 has 15 residues. The DNA of the CDR3 is TGTGCCAGCAGTCAGGATCCAGGGGGCGAAGAGACCCAGTACTTC. Translating gives CASSQDPGGEETQYF.

CDR3 sequence: CASSQDAPRQGMAYEQYF. The CDR3 coding sequence is TGTGCCAGCAGCCAAGACGCCCCGCGACAGGGTATGGCCTACGAGCAGTACTTC. The rearrangement joins TRBV14 to TRBJ2-7, with TRBD1 identical over 7 bases. This CDR3 spans 18 amino acids. Germline V gives CDR1 SGHDN, CDR2 FVKESK. Losses at the gene ends were 0 bases for V and 2 bases for J; bases not matched to a gene: 13.

This clone was detected a few times. The chain has TRBV7-9 and TRBJ2-1; D possibly corresponds to TRBD2 (6 bases). Germline CDR1 and CDR2: SEHNR and FQNEAQ (reference sequence). There are 15 residues in the CDR3. The ends were cut back, 5 bases at V and 3 bases at J, with 14 bases in the middle. The chain's CDR3 is CASSPGWTIYNEQFF. The CDR3 DNA is TGTGCCAGCAGCCCGGGATGGACTATCTACAATGAGCAGTTCTTC.

The chain combines TRBV5-6 with TRBJ1-2, with D possibly TRBD1 on 5 matching bases. The CDR3 runs 12 residues. V was clipped by 3 bases and J by 4 bases, with 7 bases between them. From germline, CDR1 is SGHDT and CDR2 YYEEEE. CDR3 DNA: TGTGCCAGCAGCTCAGGGACCTATGGCTACACCTTC. Amino acid sequence: CASSSGTYGYTF.

This chain connects TRBV7-6 to TRBJ2-6; 10 bases match TRBD1. The CDR3 runs to 19 residues. CDR1 and CDR2 (germline): SGHVS, FNYEAQ. V gave up 3 bases and J gave up 4 bases; unmatched junction bases: 12. The CDR3 nucleotides are TGTGCCAGCAGCTTGGAAAGCCGGGACAGGGGCGCCGGGGCCAACGTCCTGACTTTC. Protein sequence: CASSLESRDRGAGANVLTF.

This clone is labeled as medium-sized (0.01 to 0.1%). The chain couples TRBV4-3 to TRBJ2-7, with 7 bases identical to TRBD2. Per germline, CDR1 LGHNA and CDR2 YSLEER. This CDR3 comprises 15 residues. V trimming: 0 bases; J trimming: 0 bases; junction bases outside the gene matches: 2. The CDR3 loop is CASSQDWTSSYEQYF. CDR3 DNA: TGCGCCAGCAGCCAAGATTGGACTAGCTCCTACGAGCAGTACTTC.

The chain is built from TRBV30 and TRBJ2-1, with a possible D match to TRBD2 (6 bases). Trimming stripped 5 bases from V and 14 bases from J, with 7 bases between. Germline lookup yields CDR1 GTSNPN and CDR2 SVGIG (reference sequence). The CDR3 extends over 8 amino acids. CDR3 DNA: TGTGCCTGGGGGGAGGAGTTCTTC. Residues: CAWGEEFF. Drawing the rest from reference TRBV30 and TRBJ2-1, the complete variable domain is SQTIHQWPATLVQPVGSPLSLECTVEGTSNPNLYWYRQAAGRGLQLLFYSVGIGQISSEVPQNLSASRPQDRQFILSSKKLLLSDSGFYLCAWGEEFFGPGTRLTVL.

CDR3 in amino acids: CASSEGQGDTDTQYF. The DNA for the CDR3 is TGTGCCAGCTCAGAAGGACAGGGGGACACAGATACGCAGTATTTT. The chain combines TRBV18 with TRBJ2-3, with TRBD1 matching over 10 bases. This CDR3 has 15 residues. With V trimmed by 5 bases and J by 2 bases, 4 bases remained unmatched. CDR1 KGHSH and CDR2 LQKENI come from the germline V gene.